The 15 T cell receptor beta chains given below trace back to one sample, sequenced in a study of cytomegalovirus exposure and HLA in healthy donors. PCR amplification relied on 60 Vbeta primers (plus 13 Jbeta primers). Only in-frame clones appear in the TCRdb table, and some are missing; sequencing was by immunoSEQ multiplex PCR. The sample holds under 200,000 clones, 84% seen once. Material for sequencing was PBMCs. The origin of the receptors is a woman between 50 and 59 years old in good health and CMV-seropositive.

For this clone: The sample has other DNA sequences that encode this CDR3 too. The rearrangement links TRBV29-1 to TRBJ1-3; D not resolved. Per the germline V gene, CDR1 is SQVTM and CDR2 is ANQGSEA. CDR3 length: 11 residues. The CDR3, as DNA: TGCAGTGTACCGGTGGGAAACACCATATATTTT. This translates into CSVPVGNTIYF.

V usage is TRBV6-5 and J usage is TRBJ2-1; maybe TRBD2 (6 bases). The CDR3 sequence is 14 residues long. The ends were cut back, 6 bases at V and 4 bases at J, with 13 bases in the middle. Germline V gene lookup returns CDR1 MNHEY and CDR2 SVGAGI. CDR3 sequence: CASSGGALYNEQFF. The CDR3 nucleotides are TGTGCCAGCAGCGGCGGGGCGTTATACAATGAGCAGTTCTTC.

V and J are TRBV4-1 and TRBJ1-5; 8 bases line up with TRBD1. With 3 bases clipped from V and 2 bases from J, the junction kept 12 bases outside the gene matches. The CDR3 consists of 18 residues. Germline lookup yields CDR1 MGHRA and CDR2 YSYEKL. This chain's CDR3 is CASSQDPQGALGNQPQHF. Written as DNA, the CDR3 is TGCGCCAGCAGCCAGGACCCGCAGGGGGCGCTTGGCAATCAGCCCCAGCATTTT.

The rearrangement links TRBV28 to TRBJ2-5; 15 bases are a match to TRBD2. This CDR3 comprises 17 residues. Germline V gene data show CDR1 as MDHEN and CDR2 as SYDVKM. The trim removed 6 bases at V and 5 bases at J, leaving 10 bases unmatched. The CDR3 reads CASSGLAGGSYSETQYF. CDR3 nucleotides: TGTGCCAGCAGCGGACTAGCGGGGGGGTCTTATTCGGAGACCCAGTACTTC.

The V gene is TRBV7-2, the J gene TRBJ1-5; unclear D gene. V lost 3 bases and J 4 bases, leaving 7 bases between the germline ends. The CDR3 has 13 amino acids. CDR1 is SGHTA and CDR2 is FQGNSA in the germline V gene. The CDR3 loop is CASSFGGNQPQHF. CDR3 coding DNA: TGTGCCAGCAGCTTCGGAGGAAATCAGCCCCAGCATTTT.

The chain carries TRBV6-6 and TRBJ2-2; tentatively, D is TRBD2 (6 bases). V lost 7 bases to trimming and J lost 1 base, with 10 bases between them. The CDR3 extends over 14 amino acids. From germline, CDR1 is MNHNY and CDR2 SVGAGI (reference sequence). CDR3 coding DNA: TGTGCCAGCATTAGGACTATGAACACCGGGGAGCTGTTTTTT. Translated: CASIRTMNTGELFF.

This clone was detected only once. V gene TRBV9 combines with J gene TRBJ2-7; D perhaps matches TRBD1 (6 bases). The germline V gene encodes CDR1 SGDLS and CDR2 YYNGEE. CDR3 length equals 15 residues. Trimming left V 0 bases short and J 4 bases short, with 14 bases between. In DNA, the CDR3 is TGTGCCAGCAGCGTAGATACAGGGATGGTTTACGAGCAGTACTTC. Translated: CASSVDTGMVYEQYF.

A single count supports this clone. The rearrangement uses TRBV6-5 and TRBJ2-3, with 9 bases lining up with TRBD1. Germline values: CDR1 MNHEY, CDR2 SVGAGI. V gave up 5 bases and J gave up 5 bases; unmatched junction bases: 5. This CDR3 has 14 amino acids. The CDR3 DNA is TGTGCCAGCAGTGAACAGGGGGCGGGAGATACGCAGTATTTT. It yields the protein CASSEQGAGDTQYF.

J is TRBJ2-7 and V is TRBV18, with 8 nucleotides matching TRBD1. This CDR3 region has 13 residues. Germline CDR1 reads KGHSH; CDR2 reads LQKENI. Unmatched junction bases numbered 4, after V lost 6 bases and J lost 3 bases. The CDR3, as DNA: TGTGCCAGCTCCAAAGGACAGGGCTACGAGCAGTACTTC. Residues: CASSKGQGYEQYF.

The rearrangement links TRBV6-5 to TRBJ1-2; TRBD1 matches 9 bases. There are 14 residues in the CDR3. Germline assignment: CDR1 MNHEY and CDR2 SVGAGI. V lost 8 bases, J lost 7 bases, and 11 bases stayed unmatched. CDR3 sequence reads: CASSQTGTGFGYTF. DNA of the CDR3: TGTGCCAGCTCCCAAACCGGGACAGGGTTTGGCTACACCTTC.

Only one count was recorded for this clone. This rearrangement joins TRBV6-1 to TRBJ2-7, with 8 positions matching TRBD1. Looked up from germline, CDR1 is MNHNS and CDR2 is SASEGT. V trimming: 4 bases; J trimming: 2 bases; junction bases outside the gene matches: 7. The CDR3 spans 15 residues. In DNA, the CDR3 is TGTGCCAGCAGTGGAAACAGGGGGGATACCTACGAGCAGTACTTC. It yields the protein CASSGNRGDTYEQYF.

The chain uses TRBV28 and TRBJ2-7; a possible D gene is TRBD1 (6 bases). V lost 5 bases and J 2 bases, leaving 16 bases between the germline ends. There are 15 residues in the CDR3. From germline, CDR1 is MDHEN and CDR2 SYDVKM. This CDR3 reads CASSPESTGTYEQYF. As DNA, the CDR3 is TGTGCCAGCAGTCCCGAGTCGACAGGTACCTACGAGCAGTACTTC.

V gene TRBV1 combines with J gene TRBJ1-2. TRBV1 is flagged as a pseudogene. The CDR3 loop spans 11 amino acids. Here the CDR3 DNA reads TGCACCAGCAAGAGGAAGTGGGGCTACACCTTC. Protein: CTSKRKWGYTF.

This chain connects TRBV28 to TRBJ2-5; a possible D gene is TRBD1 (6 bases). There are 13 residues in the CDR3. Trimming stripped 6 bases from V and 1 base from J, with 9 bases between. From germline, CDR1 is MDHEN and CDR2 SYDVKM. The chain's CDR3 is CASSTGSQETQYF. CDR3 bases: TGTGCCAGCAGCACAGGGTCCCAAGAGACCCAGTACTTC.

This CDR3 is CASSAQLGAQETQYF. Here the CDR3 DNA reads TGTGCCAGCAGTGCGCAATTGGGGGCCCAAGAGACCCAGTACTTC. The chain carries TRBV2 and TRBJ2-5; TRBD1 might be the D (6 bases). CDR3 size: 15 residues. V lost 4 bases, J lost 1 base, and 13 bases lay in between. Per germline, CDR1 SNHLY and CDR2 FYNNEI.